The 2 T cell receptor beta chains given below trace back to one sample, sequenced in a study of cytomegalovirus exposure and HLA in healthy donors. The PCR employed 60 Vbeta primers together with 13 Jbeta primers. Here immunoSEQ multiplex PCR was the method, and the copy in TCRdb shows in-frame clones only, minus some. The sample yields some 79,000 clones, roughly 61% seen once. The sequencing input was PBMCs. The receptors stem from a woman in her 40s in good health and CMV-seropositive.

This CDR3 is CATYRDGAYEQYF. The CDR3 nucleotides are TGTGCCACCTACAGGGATGGGGCTTACGAGCAGTACTTC. The chain combines TRBV10-3 with TRBJ2-7, with D tentatively TRBD1 (6 bases). Per the germline V gene, CDR1 is ENHRY and CDR2 is SYGVKD. The CDR3 runs to 13 residues. The ends were cut back, 10 bases at V and 4 bases at J, with 17 bases in the middle.

J is TRBJ1-2 and V is TRBV5-1, with 9 nucleotides matching TRBD1. The CDR3 contains 15 residues. CDR1 is SGHRS and CDR2 is YFSETQ in the germline V gene. The V and J ends lost 0 bases and 6 bases, in that order; junction bases with no gene match: 6. The CDR3 protein is CASSLVGQGADGYTF. CDR3 DNA: TGCGCCAGCAGCTTGGTGGGACAGGGCGCGGATGGCTACACCTTC.